Below are 32 T cell receptor beta chains sequenced from a single sample in a study of T cell repertoires and HLA-DP antigens. Which antigens these TCRs recognize remains unknown. Using immunoSEQ multiplex PCR, the repertoire was profiled, and TCRdb retains in-frame clones only, with some absent. The sample includes roughly 110,000 clones, about 92% seen only once; the top ten take over 0.25%. Material for sequencing was CD4+ T cells from PBMCs. The receptor set was obtained from a woman between 18 and 30 years old in good health and CMV-seronegative.

This chain links TRBV7-2 with TRBJ1-2, with D perhaps TRBD1 (5 bases). CDR1 SGHTA and CDR2 FQGNSA come from the germline V gene. The CDR3 extends over 14 amino acids. The V and J ends lost 5 bases and 0 bases respectively, with 10 bases between them. The CDR3 DNA reads as TGTGCCAGCAGCCCCAGGGAAGCTAACTATGGCTACACCTTC. Translation: CASSPREANYGYTF.

Turning to this clone: At one boundary the junction diverges from the germline segment, which might be a read error. The chain combines TRBV7-7 with TRBJ2-3; D is tentatively TRBD1 or TRBD2 (5 bases each). In germline, CDR1 is SSHAT, CDR2 FNYEAQ (reference sequence). This CDR3 region has 15 residues. The CDR3 here is CASSLGGGATDTQYF. The CDR3 nucleotides read TGTGCTAGCAGCCTCGGTGGGGGAGCCACAGATACGCAGTATTTT.

The chain has TRBV4-1 and TRBJ2-7; 10 bases are a match to TRBD2. The trim removed 4 bases at V and 0 bases at J, leaving 6 bases unmatched. Germline CDR1 is MGHRA and CDR2 is YSYEKL. The CDR3 has 16 residues. CDR3 nucleotides: TGCGCCAGCAGCCGACGGACTAGCGGTAGCTCCTACGAGCAGTACTTC. It translates to CASSRRTSGSSYEQYF.

The chain couples TRBV10-1 to TRBJ2-1, with 10 bases matching TRBD2. CDR3 length equals 14 residues. The ends lost 4 bases at V and 6 bases at J; junction bases unmatched: 3. The germline V gene encodes CDR1 WNHNN and CDR2 SYGVQD (reference sequence). This CDR3 is CASSGLAGANEQFF. In nucleotides, the CDR3 is TGCGCCAGCAGTGGTCTAGCGGGAGCCAATGAGCAGTTCTTC.

V gene TRBV28 combines with J gene TRBJ1-2; TRBD1 matches 9 bases. This CDR3 is built from 15 residues. Trimming took 3 bases from V and 8 from J; bases not matched to a gene: 10. Germline V gene data show CDR1 as MDHEN and CDR2 as SYDVKM. Written as DNA, the CDR3 is TGTGCCAGCAGTTTGGGGGGACAGGGTTTCACGGGCTACACCTTC. The encoded protein is CASSLGGQGFTGYTF.

The CDR3 loop is CASSLQGSSRLNEQYF. CDR3 nucleotide sequence: TGTGCCAGCAGTTTACAGGGTTCCTCCAGATTAAACGAGCAGTACTTC. The J gene is TRBJ2-7, the V gene TRBV28; TRBD1 is a possible D gene (5 bases). V was shortened by 2 bases and J by 5 bases, with 19 bases between the two germline ends. The CDR3 loop spans 16 amino acids. Germline CDR1 reads MDHEN; CDR2 reads SYDVKM.

The chain recombines TRBV7-9 with TRBJ2-5; possibly TRBD1 for D (6 bases). Germline V gene lookup returns CDR1 SEHNR and CDR2 FQNEAQ (reference sequence). Deletions cut 5 bases from V and 5 bases from J, with 12 bases between. CDR3 length equals 13 residues. CDR3 amino acids: CASSGTGWETQYF. The CDR3 DNA sequence: TGTGCCAGCAGCGGTACAGGGTGGGAGACCCAGTACTTC.

V is TRBV5-1 and J is TRBJ2-3, with 7 bases fitting TRBD1. This CDR3 has 14 residues. J gave up 3 bases and V 2 bases, and 3 bases lay outside the gene matches. Germline V CDR1 and CDR2: SGHRS, YFSETQ. The chain's CDR3 is CASSFRDRTDTQYF. CDR3 nucleotides: TGCGCCAGCAGCTTTAGGGACAGAACAGATACGCAGTATTTT.

The chain carries TRBV5-1 and TRBJ1-4; a possible D gene is TRBD1 (5 bases). The CDR3 contains 15 residues. The germline V gene encodes CDR1 SGHRS and CDR2 YFSETQ. The V gene lost 0 bases and the J gene lost 4 bases, with 10 bases spanning the gap. The CDR3 loop is CASSLVGALNEKLFF. The CDR3 DNA reads TGCGCCAGCAGCTTGGTAGGGGCTCTTAATGAAAAACTGTTTTTT.

The genes are TRBV7-2 and TRBJ2-3; no reliable D call. The CDR3 loop spans 15 amino acids. The V end was cut by 5 bases, the J end by 0 bases, with 12 bases between. Germline CDR1 SGHTA, CDR2 FQGNSA. The CDR3, as DNA: TGTGCCAGCAGCCGAGGCCCAGACAGCACAGATACGCAGTATTTT. Its translation: CASSRGPDSTDTQYF. Variable domain in full (rest from reference TRBV7-2 and TRBJ2-3): GAGVSQSPSNKVTEKGKDVELRCDPISGHTALYWYRQSLGQGLEFLIYFQGNSAPDKSGLPSDRFSAERTGGSVSTLTIQRTQQEDSAVYLCASSRGPDSTDTQYFGPGTRLTVL.

This rearrangement joins TRBV7-8 to TRBJ1-1; D remains ambiguous. CDR3 length: 14 residues. Germline lookup yields CDR1 SGHVS and CDR2 FQNEAQ. Trimming took off 1 base at V and 5 bases at J, with 11 bases between the two ends. Here the CDR3 DNA reads TGTGCCAGCAGCTTAGAGGGCAGAACTACTGAAGCTTTCTTT. Translating gives CASSLEGRTTEAFF.

The chain combines TRBV18 with TRBJ2-7, with a weak D call TRBD2 (5 bases). This CDR3 has 14 residues. The V end was cut by 6 bases, the J end by 5 bases, with 17 bases between. Looked up from germline, CDR1 is KGHSH and CDR2 is LQKENI. The CDR3 loop is CASSVRMDLDEQYF. CDR3 bases: TGTGCCAGCTCCGTGCGAATGGACTTAGACGAGCAGTACTTC.

The V gene is TRBV29-1, the J gene TRBJ1-1; D unresolved. This CDR3 is built from 14 residues. V shed 1 base and J shed 1 base, with 10 bases lying between them. CDR1 and CDR2 from the germline V gene are SQVTM and ANQGSEA. The CDR3 DNA is TGCAGCGTTGAAGCTCGGCTGAAGAACACTGAAGCTTTCTTT. The encoded protein is CSVEARLKNTEAFF.

The chain combines TRBV6-1 with TRBJ1-2; D not certain. Germline V gives CDR1 MNHNS, CDR2 SASEGT. Trimming shortened V by 2 bases and J by 8 bases, and 21 bases separated the two germline ends. The CDR3 length is 16 residues. The CDR3 loop is CASSEYAHLLSGGYTF. CDR3 nucleotides: TGTGCCAGCAGTGAATATGCTCACCTCCTGTCCGGCGGCTACACCTTC.

This chain uses TRBV5-1 with TRBJ2-1; tentative D call: TRBD1 (6 bases). Trimming took off 4 bases at V and 8 bases at J, with 22 bases between the two ends. The CDR3 is 16 residues long. Per the germline V gene, CDR1 is SGHRS and CDR2 is YFSETQ. The CDR3 loop is CASSPAGTREGYEQFF. Here the CDR3 DNA reads TGCGCCAGCAGCCCGGCAGGGACACGCGAAGGGTATGAGCAGTTCTTC.

The chain is built from TRBV27 and TRBJ1-5, with a tentative D call TRBD1 (5 bases). V was trimmed by 2 bases and J by 3 bases, leaving 11 bases between them. The CDR3 is made up of 15 amino acids. Germline CDR1 is MNHEY and CDR2 is SMNVEV (reference sequence). The CDR3 here is CASSLTGGNNQPQHF. CDR3 sequence (DNA): TGTGCCAGCAGTTTAACCGGGGGTAACAATCAGCCCCAGCATTTT.

The CDR3 DNA reads as TGTGCCAGCAGCTTTGACAGGCCTAGCACAGATACGCAGTATTTT. It is translated as CASSFDRPSTDTQYF. This sequence joins TRBV7-2 and TRBJ2-3; weak D call: TRBD1 (6 bases). Germline assignment: CDR1 SGHTA and CDR2 FQGNSA. V was cut by 3 bases and J by 0 bases, with 10 bases left in between. CDR3 length: 15 residues. Drawing the rest from reference TRBV7-2 and TRBJ2-3, the complete variable domain is GAGVSQSPSNKVTEKGKDVELRCDPISGHTALYWYRQSLGQGLEFLIYFQGNSAPDKSGLPSDRFSAERTGGSVSTLTIQRTQQEDSAVYLCASSFDRPSTDTQYFGPGTRLTVL.

The CDR3 DNA sequence: TGTGCCAGCTCACCTCAAGGCAGGAAGAACACCGGGGAGCTGTTTTTT. Amino acids: CASSPQGRKNTGELFF. The V gene is TRBV18, the J gene TRBJ2-2; D remains unclear. The CDR3 runs to 16 residues. V lost 3 bases to trimming and J lost 1 base, with 12 bases between them. Germline V gives CDR1 KGHSH, CDR2 LQKENI.

V is TRBV18 and J is TRBJ2-1, with D possibly TRBD1 on 7 matching bases. This CDR3 region has 17 residues. Trimming removed 3 bases from V and 4 bases from J, with 19 bases in between. In germline, CDR1 is KGHSH, CDR2 LQKENI. CDR3 protein: CASSPILRGAKYNEQFF. The CDR3 DNA follows: TGTGCCAGCTCACCTATCCTCAGGGGGGCTAAATACAATGAGCAGTTCTTC.

V is TRBV7-2 and J is TRBJ2-5; 7 bases are shared with TRBD1. Germline trimming cut 1 base from V and 5 bases from J; bases unmatched to any gene: 4. The germline CDR1 and CDR2 sequences are SGHTA and FQGNSA. The CDR3 spans 14 residues. The CDR3 region has the DNA TGTGCCAGCAGCTTAGGCAGGGGGTCGGAGACCCAGTACTTC. It yields the protein CASSLGRGSETQYF.

This chain connects TRBV11-3 to TRBJ2-1; D possibly corresponds to TRBD2 (5 bases). Germline CDR1 SGHNT, CDR2 YENEEA. CDR3 length: 16 residues. The germline V and J ends were trimmed by 0 bases and 9 bases, with 18 bases remaining between them. Here the CDR3 DNA reads TGTGCCAGCAGCTTAGATCCCCCGGGAAATGGTGGTGAGCAGTTCTTC. This sequence encodes CASSLDPPGNGGEQFF.

V is TRBV6-5 and J is TRBJ2-3; tentatively, D is TRBD1 (6 bases). This CDR3 contains 14 residues. V dropped 6 bases and J dropped 0 bases, with 10 bases sitting between them. Germline V gene data show CDR1 as MNHEY and CDR2 as SVGAGI. CDR3 coding DNA: TGTGCCAGCAGCTGGACAGTTAGCACAGATACGCAGTATTTT. As protein: CASSWTVSTDTQYF.

The rearrangement joins TRBV5-3 to TRBJ2-1; tentative D call: TRBD2 (7 bases). TRBV5-3 is designated an ORF whose function remains uncertain. The CDR3 is 16 amino acids. V was cut by 2 bases and J by 1 base, with 13 bases left in between. CDR3 loop: CARSFGGPRSYNEQFF. The DNA of the CDR3 is TGTGCCAGAAGCTTCGGGGGGCCGAGATCCTACAATGAGCAGTTCTTC.

The rearrangement uses TRBV28 and TRBJ2-5, with 10 bases that match TRBD2. Trimming removed 2 bases from V and 1 base from J; junction bases left unmatched: 13. The CDR3 consists of 19 residues. CDR1 and CDR2 (germline): MDHEN, SYDVKM. CDR3 coding DNA: TGTGCCAGCAGTTTACCCTCCCGGACTAGCGGAGCCCCCCAAGAGACCCAGTACTTC. This sequence encodes CASSLPSRTSGAPQETQYF.

V gene TRBV5-6 combines with J gene TRBJ1-4; maybe TRBD1 (5 bases). The V end was cut by 2 bases, the J end by 12 bases, with 8 bases between. This CDR3 has 11 amino acids. Germline values: CDR1 SGHDT, CDR2 YYEEEE. DNA of the CDR3: TGTGCCAGCAGCTTTAAAGGGGAACTGTTTTTT. Translated, it gives CASSFKGELFF.

J is TRBJ2-2 and V is TRBV5-4, with 8 nucleotides matching TRBD2. This CDR3 comprises 16 residues. Germline CDR1 is SGHNT and CDR2 is YYREEE (reference sequence). J was trimmed by 7 bases and V by 2 bases; bases with no gene match: 10. This chain's CDR3 is CASSFGGADLVGELFF. For the CDR3, the DNA is TGTGCCAGCAGCTTCGGGGGGGCCGATCTGGTCGGGGAGCTGTTTTTT.

The V and J genes are TRBV4-1 and TRBJ1-6; TRBD1 matches 9 bases. CDR1 is MGHRA and CDR2 is YSYEKL in the germline V gene. V was pared by 4 bases and J by 7 bases, with 5 bases of the junction left unmatched. The CDR3 is 15 amino acids. The CDR3 DNA is TGCGCCAGCAGCCCCAGAACAGGGGGCAATTCACCCCTCCACTTT. Translation: CASSPRTGGNSPLHF.

The gene calls are TRBV28 and TRBJ2-4, with 16 bases that match TRBD2. The V gene's germline CDR1 is MDHEN and CDR2 SYDVKM. This CDR3 contains 18 residues. Unmatched junction bases numbered 4, after V lost 5 bases and J lost 0 bases. CDR3 nucleotides: TGTGCCAGCAGTCCGGGACTAGCGGGAGGGATAGCCAAAAACATTCAGTACTTC. Residues: CASSPGLAGGIAKNIQYF.

The count of this clone is one. The chain links TRBV4-1 to TRBJ2-2; TRBD1 matches at 7 bases. Germline loops: CDR1 MGHRA, CDR2 YSYEKL. The V gene end was trimmed by 5 bases and the J gene end by 6 bases; junction bases not matched to a gene: 6. The CDR3 sequence is 14 residues long. Here the CDR3 reads CASSFDRAAGELFF. CDR3 DNA sequence: TGCGCCAGCAGCTTTGACAGGGCCGCCGGGGAGCTGTTTTTT.

The table lists this clone with a count of one. The chain links TRBV25-1 to TRBJ2-5; TRBD1 matches at 7 bases. The trim removed 6 bases at V and 2 bases at J, leaving 6 bases unmatched. In germline, CDR1 is MGHDK, CDR2 SYGVNS. The CDR3 runs to 14 residues. This CDR3 reads CASRPRTGQETQYF. CDR3 nucleotides: TGTGCCAGCAGACCCCGGACAGGTCAAGAGACCCAGTACTTC.

This clone was seen a single time. This chain joins TRBV6-5 and TRBJ1-3; D ambiguous. The germline CDR1 and CDR2 sequences are MNHEY and SVGAGI. CDR3 length: 14 amino acids. V was pared by 3 bases and J by 1 base, with 7 bases between. CDR3 sequence reads: CASSYRDSGNTIYF. DNA for the CDR3: TGTGCCAGCAGTTATAGGGATTCTGGAAACACCATATATTTT.

The genes are TRBV28 and TRBJ1-5; 10 bases line up with TRBD1. Trimming removed 5 bases from V and 5 bases from J; junction bases left unmatched: 9. The CDR3 has 16 amino acids. Germline V CDR1 and CDR2: MDHEN, SYDVKM. The CDR3 protein is CASSGGRTGGYQPQHF. CDR3 in DNA: TGTGCCAGCAGTGGGGGAAGGACAGGGGGTTATCAGCCCCAGCATTTT.